A single sample gave rise to the 15 T cell receptor beta chains below, sequenced in a study of blood T cell repertoires in COVID-19. Data came from immunoSEQ multiplex PCR; TCRdb stores just in-frame clones and leaves some out. This sample has fewer than 250,000 clones, with just over 85% found just once. Sequencing used PBMCs or T cells enriched from blood (not recorded which). These receptor sequences come from a woman in her forties with acute COVID-19.

This CDR3 reads CASSFREGRETQYF. CDR3 nucleotide sequence: TGTGCCAGCAGCTTCAGGGAGGGCCGAGAGACCCAGTACTTC. The chain couples TRBV7-2 to TRBJ2-5, with 7 positions matching TRBD2. CDR1 SGHTA and CDR2 FQGNSA come from the germline V gene. Germline trimming cut 3 bases from V and 4 bases from J; bases unmatched to any gene: 5. The CDR3 is 14 residues long.

The V gene is TRBV28, the J gene TRBJ2-5; maybe TRBD2 (5 bases). Trimming pared 6 bases from V and 4 bases from J, leaving 24 bases between. The CDR3 extends over 17 amino acids. The germline CDR1 and CDR2 sequences are MDHEN and SYDVKM. The CDR3 DNA reads as TGTGCCAGCAGCCCCTTCTTCGGGATAGCCGTTAGAGAGACCCAGTACTTC. Translating gives CASSPFFGIAVRETQYF.

The genes are TRBV27 and TRBJ2-1; 9 bases fit TRBD2. The CDR3 is 14 residues long. Germline CDR1 and CDR2: MNHEY and SMNVEV (reference sequence). V lost 7 bases, J lost 8 bases, and 9 bases stayed unmatched. CDR3 bases: TGTGCCAGCACCCCCCTAGCGGGACTAGATGAGCAGTTCTTC. Encoded protein: CASTPLAGLDEQFF.

The chain is built from TRBV6-5 and TRBJ1-3; no definite D call. Germline values: CDR1 MNHEY, CDR2 SVGAGI. The CDR3 runs to 11 residues. Deletions cut 7 bases from V and 2 bases from J, with 3 bases between. The CDR3 DNA sequence: TGTGCCAGCACCACTGGAAACACCATATATTTT. It specifies CASTTGNTIYF.

This clone was counted a few times. V and J are TRBV9 and TRBJ1-5; D gene ambiguous. Germline values: CDR1 SGDLS, CDR2 YYNGEE. Between the trimmed V and J ends, which lost 4 bases and 4 bases, there was a span of 12 bases. CDR3 length equals 14 residues. The CDR3 is CASSLGRENQPQHF. DNA of the CDR3: TGTGCCAGCAGCCTAGGACGGGAAAATCAGCCCCAGCATTTT.

The CDR3 is CASSPSDRRTSYEQYF. The DNA of the CDR3 is TGTGCCAGCTCACCTTCAGACAGGCGAACTTCCTACGAGCAGTACTTC. V gene TRBV18 combines with J gene TRBJ2-7; TRBD1 might be the D (6 bases). Germline-derived CDR1 and CDR2 are KGHSH and LQKENI. There are 16 residues in the CDR3. The V end lost 3 bases, the J end lost 1 base, and 16 bases lay between the germline ends.

The chain recombines TRBV15 with TRBJ2-5; 8 bases fit TRBD2. The CDR3 sequence is 16 residues long. J lost 3 bases, V lost 0 bases, and 6 bases had no gene match. Germline V gene lookup returns CDR1 LNHNV and CDR2 YYDKDF (reference sequence). The CDR3 loop reads CATSRDLTSGKETQYF. CDR3 nucleotides: TGTGCCACCAGCAGAGATCTCACTAGCGGTAAAGAGACCCAGTACTTC.

The V gene is TRBV2, the J gene TRBJ2-5; TRBD2 aligns across 9 bases. Looked up from germline, CDR1 is SNHLY and CDR2 is FYNNEI. The CDR3 sequence is 19 residues long. V was pared by 3 bases and J by 5 bases, with 19 bases of the junction left unmatched. CDR3 protein: CASSDLVSGRGGVLETQYF. For the CDR3, the DNA is TGTGCCAGCAGTGACTTGGTTAGCGGGAGAGGTGGAGTGTTGGAGACCCAGTACTTC.

The chain carries TRBV30 and TRBJ2-7; maybe TRBD1 (6 bases). Germline V gene data show CDR1 as GTSNPN and CDR2 as SVGIG (reference sequence). The germline V and J ends were trimmed by 4 bases and 3 bases, with 16 bases remaining between them. This CDR3 has 14 residues. The CDR3 DNA sequence: TGTGCCTGGACCGCCGGGACAATCAGCTACGAGCAGTACTTC. Amino acids: CAWTAGTISYEQYF.

The chain couples TRBV28 to TRBJ1-1; D unclear. Germline CDR1 reads MDHEN; CDR2 reads SYDVKM. V gave up 3 bases and J gave up 1 base, with 6 bases separating them. The CDR3 has 13 amino acids. CDR3: CASSLGENTEAFF. The CDR3 coding sequence is TGTGCCAGCAGTTTGGGCGAGAACACTGAAGCTTTCTTT.

The V and J genes are TRBV24-1 and TRBJ2-5, with 9 bases aligning to TRBD2. CDR3 length: 15 residues. Trimming cost V 5 bases and J 2 bases; bases outside gene matches: 5. Germline CDR1 and CDR2: KGHDR and SFDVKD. In DNA form, the CDR3 reads TGTGCCACCAGTGGGGCTAGCGGGAATCAAGAGACCCAGTACTTC. This codes for CATSGASGNQETQYF.

The chain links TRBV4-2 to TRBJ2-1; D possibly corresponds to TRBD1 (6 bases). The germline V and J ends were trimmed by 2 bases and 5 bases, with 13 bases remaining between them. Germline V gene lookup returns CDR1 LGHNA and CDR2 YNFKEQ. The CDR3 contains 15 residues. CDR3: CASSQSRGSDNEQFF. CDR3 nucleotides: TGTGCCAGCAGCCAATCTAGGGGGAGCGACAATGAGCAGTTCTTC.

This chain links TRBV5-6 with TRBJ2-6; D possibly corresponds to TRBD1 (6 bases). This CDR3 is built from 18 residues. Trimming cost V 0 bases and J 0 bases, with 13 bases left between them. CDR1 is SGHDT, CDR2 YYEEEE, per germline. This chain's CDR3 is CASSLAGAGPSGANVLTF. For the CDR3, the DNA is TGTGCCAGCAGCTTGGCAGGGGCCGGTCCCTCTGGGGCCAACGTCCTGACTTTC.

CDR3 DNA: TGTGCCAGCAGCCAGGACCAGGGAAGTTCTGGGGCCAACGTCCTGACTTTC. This gives the protein CASSQDQGSSGANVLTF. The chain couples TRBV4-2 to TRBJ2-6, with D possibly matching TRBD1 (5 bases). Germline CDR1 reads LGHNA; CDR2 reads YNFKEQ. The CDR3 is made up of 17 amino acids. With 3 bases removed from V and 1 base from J, the gap between germline ends came to 13 bases.

The chain combines TRBV30 with TRBJ1-6; D unclear. CDR1 and CDR2 (germline): GTSNPN, SVGIG (reference sequence). The germline V and J ends were trimmed by 2 bases and 3 bases, with 14 bases remaining between them. CDR3 size: 16 residues. DNA of the CDR3: TGTGCCTGGAGTCCAAAGCTCAGCGACTATAATTCACCCCTCCACTTT. This codes for CAWSPKLSDYNSPLHF.